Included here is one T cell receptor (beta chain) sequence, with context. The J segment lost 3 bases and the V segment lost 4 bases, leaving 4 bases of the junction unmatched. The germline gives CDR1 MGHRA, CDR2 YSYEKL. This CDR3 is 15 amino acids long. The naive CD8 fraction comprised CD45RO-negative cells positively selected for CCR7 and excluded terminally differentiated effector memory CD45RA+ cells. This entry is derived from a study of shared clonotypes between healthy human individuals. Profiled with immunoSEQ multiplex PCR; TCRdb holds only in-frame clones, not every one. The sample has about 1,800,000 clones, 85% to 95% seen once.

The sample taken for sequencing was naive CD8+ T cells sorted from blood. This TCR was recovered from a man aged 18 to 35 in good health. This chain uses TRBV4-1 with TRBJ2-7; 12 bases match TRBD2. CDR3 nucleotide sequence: TGCGCCAGCAGCCGGACTAGCGGGACCAACTACGAGCAGTACTTC. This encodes CASSRTSGTNYEQYF.